One sample yielded the 25 T cell receptor beta chains listed below, sequenced in a study of cytomegalovirus exposure and HLA in healthy donors. The PCR made use of 60 Vbeta and 13 Jbeta primers. Assay used: immunoSEQ multiplex PCR; TCRdb lists only in-frame clones, some missing. The sample contains under 250,000 clones, 60% to 80% of which appear only once. What was sequenced was PBMCs. The receptors stem from a woman aged 30 to 39 in good health and CMV-seronegative.

V gene TRBV5-8 combines with J gene TRBJ1-1, with TRBD1 matching 11 bases. CDR3 length equals 16 residues. CDR1 is SGHTS, CDR2 YDEGEE, per germline. V shed 3 bases and J 6 bases; nucleotides not matched to a gene: 10. CDR3 sequence: CASSSHGQGAVAEAFF. DNA of the CDR3: TGTGCCAGCAGCTCGCACGGACAGGGGGCTGTTGCTGAAGCTTTCTTT.

V and J are TRBV30 and TRBJ2-1; 9 nucleotides match TRBD2. The CDR3 consists of 14 residues. V was clipped by 3 bases and J by 9 bases; unmatched bases: 9. The germline CDR1 and CDR2 sequences are GTSNPN and SVGIG (reference sequence). The CDR3 DNA reads as TGTGCCTGGAGGGCAGCGGGGGGTCATCGTGAGCAGTTCTTC. Residues: CAWRAAGGHREQFF.

This clone has just one count. The CDR3 loop reads CASSQEGISSYEQYF. In DNA form, the CDR3 reads TGCGCCAGCAGCCAAGAGGGCATCAGCTCCTACGAGCAGTACTTC. The V gene is TRBV4-1, the J gene TRBJ2-7; D not certain. Germline V gives CDR1 MGHRA, CDR2 YSYEKL. Trimming shortened V by 0 bases and J by 0 bases, and 9 bases separated the two germline ends. The CDR3 sequence is 15 residues long.

J is TRBJ1-5 and V is TRBV4-1; D is unresolved. With 0 bases removed from V and 4 bases from J, the gap between germline ends came to 13 bases. The germline gives CDR1 MGHRA, CDR2 YSYEKL. CDR3 length: 16 amino acids. The CDR3 region is CASSQEIVILNQPQHF. The CDR3 nucleotides read TGCGCCAGCAGCCAAGAAATTGTCATTTTGAATCAGCCCCAGCATTTT.

The CDR3 coding sequence is TGTGCCAGCAGCTTGGTGGTGGACATGAGTACTGAAGCTTTCTTT. Translated: CASSLVVDMSTEAFF. V and J are TRBV13 and TRBJ1-1, with D possibly being TRBD1 (5 bases). The germline V gene encodes CDR1 PRHDT and CDR2 FYEKMQ (reference sequence). The CDR3 loop spans 15 amino acids. The ends were cut back, 3 bases at V and 5 bases at J, with 16 bases in the middle.

The V gene is TRBV11-3, the J gene TRBJ2-5; TRBD1 matches 10 bases. The germline V gene encodes CDR1 SGHNT and CDR2 YENEEA. This CDR3 has 15 residues. V lost 5 bases to trimming and J lost 3 bases; unmatched junction nucleotides: 6. The CDR3 spells CASSGGQGHEETQYF. The CDR3 DNA reads TGTGCCAGCAGCGGGGGACAGGGGCACGAAGAGACCCAGTACTTC.

The V gene is TRBV7-8, the J gene TRBJ2-7, with D possibly being TRBD2 (5 bases). In germline, CDR1 is SGHVS, CDR2 FQNEAQ. The CDR3 has 14 amino acids. The V and J ends lost 5 bases and 2 bases respectively, with 13 bases between them. The CDR3 spells CASSLRGLPYEQYF. CDR3 nucleotides: TGTGCCAGCAGCCTTAGAGGGCTTCCCTACGAGCAGTACTTC.

This chain connects TRBV18 to TRBJ1-2; TRBD1 aligns across 9 bases. The junction had 5 bases not matched to a gene; V was cut back by 4 bases and J by 2 bases. Germline CDR1 reads KGHSH; CDR2 reads LQKENI. The CDR3 contains 15 residues. The CDR3 region is CASSHPTGGNYGYTF. For the CDR3, the DNA is TGTGCCAGCTCACACCCGACAGGGGGGAACTATGGCTACACCTTC.

The V and J genes are TRBV5-1 and TRBJ1-2; D perhaps matches TRBD1 (6 bases). The V and J ends lost 4 bases and 3 bases respectively, with 13 bases between them. The germline gives CDR1 SGHRS, CDR2 YFSETQ. The length of the CDR3 is 14 residues. The CDR3 here is CASSHTAGDYGYTF. The DNA for the CDR3 is TGCGCCAGCAGCCATACGGCAGGGGACTATGGCTACACCTTC.

In this sample, this clone turned up a few times. The chain links TRBV5-6 to TRBJ1-3; a possible D gene is TRBD1 (5 bases). The CDR3 has 14 amino acids. CDR1 is SGHDT and CDR2 is YYEEEE in the germline V gene. V gave up 8 bases and J gave up 0 bases, with 12 bases separating them. The DNA of the CDR3 is TGTGCCAGGCGTGGCAGGGACTCTGGAAACACCATATATTTT. Amino acids: CARRGRDSGNTIYF.

The V call is TRBV10-3, the J call TRBJ2-5; a possible D gene is TRBD1 (5 bases). Germline V gene lookup returns CDR1 ENHRY and CDR2 SYGVKD. Trimming took 0 bases from V and 4 from J, leaving 12 bases between them. This CDR3 is built from 15 residues. DNA for the CDR3: TGTGCCATCAGTGAGTCGAAGGGGATGGGAGAGACCCAGTACTTC. Translated: CAISESKGMGETQYF.

The chain is built from TRBV7-6 and TRBJ2-1; 10 bases are a match to TRBD1. Germline CDR1 reads SGHVS; CDR2 reads FNYEAQ. The J segment lost 9 bases and the V segment lost 3 bases, leaving 11 bases of the junction unmatched. This CDR3 spans 16 amino acids. The DNA of the CDR3 is TGTGCCAGCAGCTTCCGACCCCCGACAGGGGGCACTGAGCAGTTCTTC. It encodes CASSFRPPTGGTEQFF.

This chain joins TRBV6-5 and TRBJ1-1; no clear D gene. V was pared by 5 bases and J by 5 bases, with 12 bases between. The CDR3 length is 13 residues. From germline, CDR1 is MNHEY and CDR2 SVGAGI. CDR3 nucleotide sequence: TGTGCCAGCAGTGCCATAATGAGAACTGAAGCTTTCTTT. This translates into CASSAIMRTEAFF.

This chain links TRBV18 with TRBJ2-7, with D perhaps TRBD2 (5 bases). V lost 3 bases and J 4 bases, leaving 10 bases between the germline ends. Germline V gives CDR1 KGHSH, CDR2 LQKENI. The CDR3 extends over 13 amino acids. In nucleotides, the CDR3 is TGTGCCAGCTCACCGCCGGGGAGATACGAGCAGTACTTC. Protein sequence: CASSPPGRYEQYF.

For this clone: The junction shows a germline mismatch at one end, possibly a read error. The rearrangement joins TRBV6-5 to TRBJ2-7, with a weak D call TRBD2 (7 bases). The CDR3 is 15 amino acids. CDR1 and CDR2 from the germline V gene are MNHEY and SVGAGI. In DNA form, the CDR3 reads TGTGCCAGCAGGGGGGGGCCCAACTCTCCCTACGAGCAGCACTTC. Translated, it gives CASRGGPNSPYEQHF.

This clone is a singleton in its sample. This sequence joins TRBV7-9 and TRBJ2-2; D call uncertain. The CDR3 extends over 15 amino acids. Germline CDR1 is SEHNR and CDR2 is FQNEAQ (reference sequence). V was pared by 5 bases and J by 0 bases, with 10 bases between. The CDR3, as DNA: TGTGCCAGCAGCCACAGAGCTTCGAACACCGGGGAGCTGTTTTTT. It translates to CASSHRASNTGELFF.

The V and J genes are TRBV5-4 and TRBJ2-3; a weak D match, TRBD2 (5 bases). V was shortened by 3 bases and J by 0 bases, with 14 bases between the two germline ends. This CDR3 is 16 amino acids long. Germline loops: CDR1 SGHNT, CDR2 YYREEE (reference sequence). The CDR3 DNA reads as TGTGCCAGCAGCTCCTCGGGCAGGACTAGCACAGATACGCAGTATTTT. This gives the protein CASSSSGRTSTDTQYF.

There are a few counts of this clone. The chain has TRBV4-2 and TRBJ2-2, with 7 bases identical to TRBD2. CDR1 and CDR2 from the germline V gene are LGHNA and YNFKEQ. The length of the CDR3 is 16 residues. The ends lost 4 bases at V and 0 bases at J; junction bases unmatched: 5. The CDR3 here is CASSPQGTTNTGELFF. The CDR3 DNA follows: TGTGCCAGCAGCCCTCAAGGGACTACGAACACCGGGGAGCTGTTTTTT.

This chain links TRBV6-5 with TRBJ2-5; D ambiguous. Trimming shortened V by 6 bases and J by 0 bases, and 8 bases separated the two germline ends. Per germline, CDR1 MNHEY and CDR2 SVGAGI. This CDR3 has 13 residues. CDR3 protein: CASSSQHQETQYF. The CDR3 region has the DNA TGTGCCAGCAGCTCACAGCACCAAGAGACCCAGTACTTC.

The chain couples TRBV7-7 to TRBJ2-2, with D unclear. V lost 3 bases and J 6 bases, leaving 8 bases between the germline ends. The length of the CDR3 is 13 residues. Germline CDR1 reads SSHAT; CDR2 reads FNYEAQ (reference sequence). CDR3 nucleotide sequence: TGTGCCAGCAGCTTCGGAGATTCCGGGGAGCTGTTTTTT. Residues: CASSFGDSGELFF. Filled out from reference TRBV7-7 and TRBJ2-2, the complete variable domain reads GAGVSQSPRYKVTKRGQDVTLRCDPISSHATLYWYQQALGQGPEFLTYFNYEAQPDKSGLPSDRFSAERPEGSISTLTIQRTEQRDSAMYRCASSFGDSGELFFGEGSRLTVL.

The chain joins TRBV7-9 to TRBJ1-5; no clear D. The V gene's germline CDR1 is SEHNR and CDR2 FQNEAQ (reference sequence). The CDR3 is 14 residues long. Trimming took off 3 bases at V and 1 base at J, with 7 bases between the two ends. This CDR3 is CASSFMGSNQPQHF. The CDR3 DNA reads TGTGCCAGCAGCTTTATGGGCAGCAATCAGCCCCAGCATTTT.

CDR3 sequence reads: CASSSGTSGRTTQYF. The CDR3 region has the DNA TGTGCCAGCAGCTCCGGGACTAGCGGGAGGACTACGCAGTATTTT. This chain uses TRBV5-4 with TRBJ2-3; 15 nucleotides match TRBD2. CDR1 and CDR2 (germline): SGHNT, YYREEE (reference sequence). V was pared by 3 bases and J by 8 bases, with 4 bases of the junction left unmatched. The CDR3 runs to 15 residues.

The CDR3 DNA is TGTGCCAGCAGCCCCAAATTTGGGGGGTGGGGGGGCAATCAGCCCCAGCATTTT. Encoded protein: CASSPKFGGWGGNQPQHF. The V gene is TRBV4-2, the J gene TRBJ1-5; weak D call: TRBD1 (5 bases). CDR3 size: 18 residues. Trimming took 4 bases from V and 2 from J, leaving 21 bases between them. Germline values: CDR1 LGHNA, CDR2 YNFKEQ.

This chain uses TRBV9 with TRBJ1-2; D ambiguous. The CDR3 length is 12 residues. From germline, CDR1 is SGDLS and CDR2 YYNGEE. Trimming stripped 6 bases from V and 4 bases from J, with 10 bases between. CDR3 DNA sequence: TGTGCCAGCAAGCGTTGGAGCTATGGCTACACCTTC. Protein product: CASKRWSYGYTF.

This clone has a handful of counts. This chain connects TRBV11-3 to TRBJ2-7; 11 bases fit TRBD2. This CDR3 comprises 15 residues. Germline-derived CDR1 and CDR2 are SGHNT and YENEEA. V lost 5 bases and J lost 3; bases outside the gene matches: 6. This CDR3 is CASSVTSGEFYEQYF. CDR3 bases: TGTGCCAGCAGCGTGACTAGCGGGGAATTCTACGAGCAGTACTTC.